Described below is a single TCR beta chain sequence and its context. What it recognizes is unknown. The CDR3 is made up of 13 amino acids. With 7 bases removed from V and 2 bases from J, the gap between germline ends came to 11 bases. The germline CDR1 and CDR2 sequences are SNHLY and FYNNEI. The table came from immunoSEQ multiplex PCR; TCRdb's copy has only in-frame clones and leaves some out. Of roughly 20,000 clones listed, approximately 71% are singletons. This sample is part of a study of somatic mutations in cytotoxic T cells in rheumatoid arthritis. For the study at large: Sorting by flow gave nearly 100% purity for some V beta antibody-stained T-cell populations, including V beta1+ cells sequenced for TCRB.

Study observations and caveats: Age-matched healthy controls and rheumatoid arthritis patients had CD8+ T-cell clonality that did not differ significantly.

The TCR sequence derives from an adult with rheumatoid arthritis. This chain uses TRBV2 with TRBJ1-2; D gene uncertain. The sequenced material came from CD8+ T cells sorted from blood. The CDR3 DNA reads TGTGCCAGCACTACAGTACCAAACTATGGCTACACCTTC. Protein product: CASTTVPNYGYTF. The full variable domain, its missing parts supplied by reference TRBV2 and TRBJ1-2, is EPEVTQTPSHQVTQMGQEVILRCVPISNHLYFYWYRQILGQKVEFLVSFYNNEISEKSEIFDDQFSVERPDGSNFTLKIRSTKLEDSAMYFCASTTVPNYGYTFGSGTRLTVV.